Listed here is a single T cell receptor (beta chain). Trimming took 6 bases from V and 5 from J; bases not matched to a gene: 10. From germline, CDR1 is LNHDA and CDR2 SQIVND (reference sequence). The CDR3 sequence is 16 residues long. The data originate from a study of T cell changes during pregnancy in multiple sclerosis. TCRdb's copy holds only in-frame clones and misses some; the assay was immunoSEQ multiplex PCR. The sample has under 55,000 clones, 93% seen once. The sample here was peripheral blood, taken in the second trimester of pregnancy. This clonotype was sampled from a female donor with multiple sclerosis, enrolled in a pregnancy study. The chain employs TRBV19 and TRBJ2-7, with TRBD2 matching 13 bases. Here the CDR3 reads CASRPRRTSGRDEQYF. DNA of the CDR3: TGTGCCAGTAGGCCGAGGCGGACTAGCGGGAGAGACGAGCAGTACTTC.